Listed below are T cell receptor beta chains from one sample, sequenced in a study of CD8+ T cells in alopecia areata. Using immunoSEQ multiplex PCR, the repertoire was profiled, and TCRdb retains in-frame clones only, with some absent. This table has 150,000 to 200,000 clones, over 50% appearing once. The sequencing used CD4+ T cells sorted from blood, collected at week 0. These receptor sequences come from a human donor with alopecia areata. CDR3s include the opening cysteine and the closing phenylalanine or tryptophan.

v_call: TRBV27
j_call: TRBJ1-1
cdr3_aa: CASSLVLNTEAFF

v_call: TRBV7-6
j_call: TRBJ1-6
cdr3_aa: CASSLFPKGQKNSPLHF

v_call: TRBV30
j_call: TRBJ1-5
cdr3_aa: CAWSVGGNSNQPQHF

v_call: TRBV6-1
j_call: TRBJ2-3
cdr3_aa: CASSEVKRDTQYF

v_call: TRBV27
j_call: TRBJ1-1
cdr3_aa: CASSLSSGFGQGEAFF

v_call: TRBV19
j_call: TRBJ2-7
cdr3_aa: CASRGLAGGTYEQYF

v_call: TRBV30
j_call: TRBJ1-1
cdr3_aa: CAWRAGGRLGNTEAFF

v_call: TRBV2
j_call: TRBJ2-2
cdr3_aa: CASSEDRGSAGELFF

v_call: TRBV19
j_call: TRBJ1-5
cdr3_aa: CASSIHKARGNQPQHF

v_call: TRBV29-1
j_call: TRBJ2-5
cdr3_aa: CSVVQGPQETQYF

v_call: TRBV7-2
j_call: TRBJ1-1
cdr3_aa: CASSLARATPSSAFF

v_call: TRBV5-1
j_call: TRBJ1-2
cdr3_aa: CASSAQASYGYTF

v_call: TRBV29-1
j_call: TRBJ1-1
cdr3_aa: CSVSLRNRNTEAFF

v_call: TRBV7-8
j_call: TRBJ1-1
cdr3_aa: CASSPQGANTEAFF

v_call: TRBV9
j_call: TRBJ1-2
cdr3_aa: CASSKANYGYTF

v_call: TRBV5-6
j_call: TRBJ2-1
cdr3_aa: CASSLTRTSGVYNEQFF

v_call: TRBV23-1
j_call: TRBJ2-7
cdr3_aa: CASSQGAAYEQYF

v_call: TRBV10-3
j_call: TRBJ1-6
cdr3_aa: CAISEAGKVVALHF

v_call: TRBV19
j_call: TRBJ2-7
cdr3_aa: CASSIAHGAYEQYF

v_call: TRBV4-1
j_call: TRBJ1-5
cdr3_aa: CASSQDGGAVNQPQHF

v_call: TRBV29-1
j_call: TRBJ2-7
cdr3_aa: CSVGDRPDLGQYF

v_call: TRBV7-3
j_call: TRBJ2-2
cdr3_aa: CASSVTAYTGELFF

v_call: TRBV15
j_call: TRBJ1-6
cdr3_aa: CATSRAGVTNSPLHF

v_call: TRBV4-1
j_call: TRBJ1-5
cdr3_aa: CASSAFIRPITNNQPQHF

v_call: TRBV30
j_call: TRBJ1-2
cdr3_aa: CAWSELLNYGYTF

v_call: TRBV6-5
j_call: TRBJ2-5
cdr3_aa: CASTDPGRSETQYF

v_call: TRBV6-5
j_call: TRBJ1-2
cdr3_aa: CASSYSRTGGNGYTF

v_call: TRBV4-1
j_call: TRBJ2-3
cdr3_aa: CASSQDRFQNTQYF

v_call: TRBV2
j_call: TRBJ1-5
cdr3_aa: CASTGRGSNQPQHF

v_call: TRBV7-2
j_call: TRBJ2-5
cdr3_aa: CASSLVRQQETQYF

v_call: TRBV30
j_call: TRBJ1-5
cdr3_aa: CAWSGQGGNQPQHF

v_call: TRBV20-1
j_call: TRBJ2-1
cdr3_aa: CSAYYNEQFF

v_call: TRBV30
j_call: TRBJ2-3
cdr3_aa: CAWSRSSLTDTQYF

v_call: TRBV30
j_call: TRBJ2-5
cdr3_aa: CASRIVGETQYF

v_call: TRBV29-1
j_call: TRBJ2-7
cdr3_aa: CSVRTGTGSYEQYF

v_call: TRBV7-2
j_call: TRBJ2-1
cdr3_aa: CASSRWGHVLGEQFF

v_call: TRBV4-1
j_call: TRBJ2-5
cdr3_aa: CASSQTGTSGGETQYF

v_call: TRBV6-1
j_call: TRBJ1-5
cdr3_aa: CASRRQVGGQPQHF

v_call: TRBV4-1
j_call: TRBJ1-1
cdr3_aa: CASSQELSGFREAFF

v_call: TRBV11-2
j_call: TRBJ2-5
cdr3_aa: CASSPGVDLGTQYF

v_call: TRBV5-6
j_call: TRBJ1-2
cdr3_aa: CASSKDMNYGYTF

v_call: TRBV30
j_call: TRBJ2-7
cdr3_aa: CAWDRTGAYEQYF

v_call: TRBV19
j_call: TRBJ1-2
cdr3_aa: CASARDSRYTF